This note documents a single T cell receptor beta chain sequence. Original processing notes: Amplification of reference gene primers was used by the study to estimate nucleated cell counts. The table came from immunoSEQ multiplex PCR; TCRdb's copy has only in-frame clones and leaves some out. That table furnishes V, J and clone size, whereas the DNA furnished D and trimming. Of approximately 140,000 clones in the sample, around 88% were seen once. These data belong to a study of blood T cell repertoires in COVID-19. Study overall: Samples came from the United States, Italy and Spain, spanning acute and convalescent COVID-19. Nucleic acid was either cDNA or gDNA, and it came from T cells, B-cell-depleted T cells, or PBMCs.

This CDR3 is built from 15 residues. CDR1 is SGHRS, CDR2 YFSETQ, per germline. The ends lost 0 bases at V and 10 bases at J; junction bases unmatched: 6. This clonotype was sampled from a human donor in a cohort sampled during active COVID-19. This chain connects TRBV5-1 to TRBJ2-1, with TRBD2 identical over 11 bases. The sequenced sample was peripheral blood. The CDR3 reads CASSLGSGGAMEQFF. CDR3 nucleotide sequence: TGCGCCAGCAGCTTGGGTAGCGGGGGGGCCATGGAGCAGTTCTTC.